This passage covers 27 T cell receptor beta chains from one sample sequenced in a study of prognosis after radiotherapy for stage I lung cancer. By two-round multiplex PCR, the TCR beta CDR3 was amplified from genomic DNA. Round one of PCR was performed, and it used primers specific to each TRBV and TRBJ gene. TCRdb re-analysed the multiplex PCR reads in MiXCR, keeping a single row per CDR3 protein. The profile shows around 59,000 distinct CDR3 sequences, approximately 26% of them singletons. The specimen was PBMCs, collected before or after stereotactic body radiation therapy (not recorded which). Receptors originate from a donor at least 50 years old with non-small cell lung cancer.

This clonotype showed up many times. This sequence joins TRBV7-9 and TRBJ2-2; D gene uncertain. Germline loops: CDR1 SEHNR, CDR2 FQNEAQ (reference sequence). Between the trimmed V and J ends, which lost 1 base and 4 bases, there was a span of 13 bases. The CDR3 runs 16 residues. Here the CDR3 DNA reads TGTGCCAGCAGCTTAGGGCCCCGACCCAGCACCGGGGAGCTGTTTTTT. Protein sequence: CASSLGPRPSTGELFF. Based on the CDR3 plus reference TRBV7-9 and TRBJ2-2, the full variable domain is DTGVSQNPRHKITKRGQNVTFRCDPISEHNRLYWYRQTLGQGPEFLTYFQNEAQLEKSRLLSDRFSAERPKGSFSTLEIQRTEQGDSAMYLCASSLGPRPSTGELFFGEGSRLTVL.

Notes on this clonotype: This may arise from a read error, as a much more abundant clone is one base away. This rearrangement joins TRBV29-1 to TRBJ1-2; the D gene is possibly TRBD1 (6 bases). This CDR3 contains 13 residues. Trimming took off 5 bases at V and 0 bases at J, with 10 bases between the two ends. Germline V gene lookup returns CDR1 SQVTM and CDR2 ANQGSEA. In nucleotides, the CDR3 is TGCAGCGTTTTGGACAGTGCTAACTATGGCTACACCTTC. Translation: CSVLDSANYGYTF.

This clonotype was seen a few times. It differs at one base from a far larger clone, so likely a read error. CDR3 loop: CASSPLAGERFF. DNA of the CDR3: TGTGCCAGCAGCCCCTTAGCGGGTGAGCGGTTCTTC. The rearrangement joins TRBV7-9 to TRBJ2-1; 7 nucleotides line up with TRBD2. CDR3 length equals 12 residues. Germline CDR1 reads SEHNR; CDR2 reads FQNEAQ (reference sequence).

This clonotype was counted at least ten times. The rearrangement uses TRBV11-3 and TRBJ1-5; D may be TRBD1 (5 bases). Trimming took 0 bases from V and 2 from J, leaving 14 bases between them. Germline assignment: CDR1 SGHNT and CDR2 YENEEA. The CDR3 has 17 amino acids. The CDR3 here is CASSLDVDSRGNQPQHF. The CDR3 bases are TGTGCCAGCAGCTTAGATGTTGACAGTAGAGGCAATCAGCCCCAGCATTTT.

Remarks on this clonotype: The junction departs from germline at one end; a sequencing error may be responsible. The chain couples TRBV5-1 to TRBJ2-1; a possible D gene is TRBD2 (6 bases). This CDR3 contains 19 residues. Germline-derived CDR1 and CDR2 are SGHRS and YFSETQ. The CDR3 bases are TGCGCCAGCAGCTTGGGAGGGACTCATGGCTTGAGCTCCTACAATGAGCTGCTCTTC. It translates to CASSLGGTHGLSSYNELLF.

This clonotype has at least ten counts. The V and J genes are TRBV10-2 and TRBJ1-3; no definite D call. This CDR3 spans 13 amino acids. The V gene's germline CDR1 is WSHSY and CDR2 SAAADI. V dropped 5 bases and J dropped 2 bases, with 7 bases sitting between them. The DNA of the CDR3 is TGCGCCAGCAGTCCCGATGCTGGAAACACCATATATTTT. Its translation: CASSPDAGNTIYF.

At least ten counts were recorded for this clonotype. The rearrangement joins TRBV6-4 to TRBJ1-2; 7 bases agree with TRBD1. The trim removed 3 bases at V and 7 bases at J, leaving 2 bases unmatched. This CDR3 region has 12 residues. Germline V gene lookup returns CDR1 MRHNA and CDR2 SNTAGT. For the CDR3, the DNA is TGTGCCAGCAGTGAGCGACAGGGTGGCTACACCTTC. It yields the protein CASSERQGGYTF.

There are many counts of this clonotype. This chain uses TRBV16 with TRBJ1-5; 7 nucleotides match TRBD1. This CDR3 is built from 15 residues. Germline V CDR1 and CDR2: KGHSY, FQNENV. The ends lost 2 bases at V and 3 bases at J; junction bases unmatched: 4. CDR3 sequence: CASSQRTGNNQPQHF. CDR3 DNA sequence: TGTGCCAGCAGCCAACGGACAGGCAACAATCAGCCCCAGCATTTT.

As regards this clonotype: This may be a read error, as it is one base from a much larger clone. This rearrangement joins TRBV20-1 to TRBJ1-3, with 7 bases aligning to TRBD1. The CDR3 runs to 14 residues. The V gene's germline CDR1 is DFQATT and CDR2 SNEGSKA (reference sequence). The DNA for the CDR3 is TGCGGTGCTAGTGACAGGGCGGTTGGAAACACCGTATATTTT. Its protein product is CGASDRAVGNTVYF.

This clonotype was observed many times. This chain joins TRBV11-2 and TRBJ2-1; 11 bases are a match to TRBD2. The CDR3 runs 15 residues. The V gene end was trimmed by 3 bases and the J gene end by 14 bases; junction bases not matched to a gene: 12. From germline, CDR1 is SGHAT and CDR2 FQNNGV. CDR3 loop: CASSLGLGSGGAKFF. CDR3 DNA sequence: TGTGCCAGCAGCTTGGGGTTAGGTAGCGGGGGGGCCAAGTTCTTC.

The sample holds many counts of this clonotype. The V gene is TRBV18, the J gene TRBJ1-4; tentative D call: TRBD1 (5 bases). In germline, CDR1 is KGHSH, CDR2 LQKENI. The CDR3 sequence is 15 residues long. The V end lost 3 bases, the J end lost 8 bases, and 16 bases lay between the germline ends. The CDR3 loop is CASSPPDRRGEKLFF. CDR3 DNA: TGTGCCAGCTCACCTCCGGACCGCCGGGGGGAAAAACTGTTTTTT. The whole variable domain, filled in from reference TRBV18 and TRBJ1-4, reads NAGVMQNPRHLVRRRGQEARLRCSPMKGHSHVYWYRQLPEEGLKFMVYLQKENIIDESGMPKERFSAEFPKEGPSILRIQQVVRGDSAAYFCASSPPDRRGEKLFFGSGTQLSVL.

In the case of this clonotype: The missing conserved phenylalanine or tryptophan at the end of this CDR3 makes a read error likely. The rearrangement uses TRBV12-3 or TRBV12-4 and TRBJ2-3; TRBD1 is a possible D gene (6 bases). The CDR3 has 15 residues. CDR3 nucleotide sequence: TGTGCAAGCAGTCTACAGGGAACGGGCACAGATACGCAGTATTTA. Translating it yields CASSLQGTGTDTQYL.

This clonotype was picked up many times. The rearrangement joins TRBV6-2 or TRBV6-3 to TRBJ1-2; D is perhaps TRBD1 (5 bases). The V and J ends lost 6 bases and 2 bases respectively, with 13 bases between them. The CDR3 has 14 amino acids. CDR1 is MNHEY and CDR2 is SVGEGT in the germline V gene. The CDR3: CASRTGTVNYGYTF. Written as DNA, the CDR3 is TGTGCCAGCAGAACCGGGACGGTGAACTATGGCTACACCTTC.

This clonotype was picked up many times. This rearrangement joins TRBV3-1 to TRBJ1-5, with D unclear. V was cut by 1 base and J by 8 bases, with 12 bases left in between. The CDR3 consists of 14 residues. The germline CDR1 and CDR2 sequences are LGHDT and YNNKEL (reference sequence). CDR3 sequence: CASSQGAASEPQHF. For the CDR3, the DNA is TGTGCCAGCAGCCAAGGGGCAGCCTCAGAGCCCCAGCATTTT.

The sample holds many counts of this clonotype. The chain recombines TRBV6-4 with TRBJ1-6; tentatively, D is TRBD1 (5 bases). This CDR3 contains 13 residues. The V end lost 6 bases, the J end lost 13 bases, and 16 bases lay between the germline ends. Germline V gene sequence: CDR1 MRHNA, CDR2 SNTAGT. The CDR3: CASSRDGGLPLHF. The DNA of the CDR3 is TGTGCCAGCAGCCGGGACGGGGGTCTCCCCCTCCACTTT.

A note on this clonotype: This clone may be a read error of a much larger clone one base away. The chain carries TRBV12-3 or TRBV12-4 and TRBJ2-1; 8 bases are a match to TRBD2. The CDR3 runs 16 residues. The CDR3 region is CTSSPPGLVFYNEQFF. The CDR3 DNA reads as TGTACCAGCAGTCCCCCGGGACTAGTTTTCTACAATGAGCAGTTCTTC.

This clonotype was picked up many times. The chain joins TRBV30 to TRBJ1-4; D gene ambiguous. V was cut by 2 bases and J by 0 bases, with 7 bases left in between. In germline, CDR1 is GTSNPN, CDR2 SVGIG (reference sequence). The CDR3 covers 14 residues. The CDR3 loop reads CAWSTQSTNEKLFF. DNA for the CDR3: TGTGCCTGGAGTACACAGTCAACTAATGAAAAACTGTTTTTT.

Comment on this clonotype: This may be a read error: a much more frequent sequence differs by one nucleotide. J is TRBJ1-1 and V is TRBV29-1; no reliable D call. The germline gives CDR1 SQVTM, CDR2 ANQGSEA. This CDR3 region has 11 residues. The CDR3 DNA sequence: TGCACCGTTCGAAAAAACACTGAAGCTTTCTTT. Translated: CTVRKNTEAFF.

The CDR3 reads CASSSSGGIYEQYF. CDR3 DNA sequence: TGTGCCAGCAGTTCTAGCGGGGGGATCTACGAGCAGTACTTC. This chain joins TRBV12-3 or TRBV12-4 and TRBJ2-7, with 11 positions matching TRBD2. J lost 3 bases, V lost 4 bases, and 2 bases had no gene match. The CDR3 length is 14 residues.

This clonotype was observed at least ten times. The V call is TRBV4-3, the J call TRBJ2-3; either TRBD1 or TRBD2 may fit D (5 bases each). With 1 base removed from V and 5 bases from J, the gap between germline ends came to 13 bases. The CDR3 contains 15 residues. Germline CDR1 reads LGHNA; CDR2 reads YSLEER. The CDR3 loop is CASSQGFQGRDTQYF. Written as DNA, the CDR3 is TGCGCCAGCAGCCAAGGGTTCCAGGGACGAGATACGCAGTATTTT.

This clonotype was seen repeatedly, ten times or more. The chain has TRBV7-9 and TRBJ1-6, with no clear D. The CDR3 covers 14 residues. V was shortened by 0 bases and J by 13 bases, with 13 bases between the two germline ends. The V gene's germline CDR1 is SEHNR and CDR2 FQNEAQ (reference sequence). This CDR3 reads CASSLAWGSSPLHF. CDR3 sequence (DNA): TGTGCCAGCAGCTTAGCATGGGGATCGTCGCCCCTCCACTTT.

The table lists this clonotype with many counts. V usage is TRBV11-1 and J usage is TRBJ2-5; 10 bases align to TRBD1. CDR1 and CDR2 from the germline V gene are SGHAT and FQDESV (reference sequence). V lost 6 bases to trimming and J lost 2 bases; unmatched junction nucleotides: 6. The CDR3 consists of 15 residues. The CDR3 here is CASRTGGPRQETQYF. CDR3 sequence (DNA): TGTGCCAGCAGGACAGGGGGCCCGAGGCAAGAGACCCAGTACTTC.

The chain joins TRBV7-3 to TRBJ2-3; no firm D call. The CDR3 totals 15 residues. V was trimmed by 5 bases and J by 3 bases, leaving 15 bases between them. The germline V gene encodes CDR1 SGHTA and CDR2 FQGTGA. DNA of the CDR3: TGTGCCAGCAGCCAAAGTCCGGCGGTTACAGATACGCAGTATTTT. This translates into CASSQSPAVTDTQYF.

This clonotype was seen repeatedly, ten times or more. The chain combines TRBV7-2 with TRBJ1-4, with no clear D. The CDR3 totals 14 residues. Germline assignment: CDR1 SGHTA and CDR2 FQGNSA. V lost 3 bases to trimming and J lost 5 bases, with 10 bases between them. CDR3 DNA: TGTGCCAGCAGCTTCGGGCGGTCGAATGAAAAACTGTTTTTT. The encoded protein is CASSFGRSNEKLFF.

Regarding this clonotype: The CDR3 does not end in the conserved phenylalanine or tryptophan, so this is likely a read error. This sequence joins TRBV6-2 or TRBV6-3 and TRBJ2-2; possibly TRBD1 or TRBD2 for D (7 bases each). V was shortened by 4 bases and J by 11 bases, with 23 bases between the two germline ends. CDR3 length: 16 residues. CDR1 and CDR2 (germline): MNHEY, SVGEGT. The CDR3 is CASSSPSSGGGSELFS. CDR3 coding DNA: TGTGCCAGCAGTTCCCCCTCTTCAGGGGGAGGGAGTGAGCTGTTTTCT.

This clonotype has a count of ten or more. The rearrangement joins TRBV20-1 to TRBJ2-2, with 7 nucleotides matching TRBD1. The V and J ends lost 2 bases and 2 bases, in that order; junction bases with no gene match: 8. This CDR3 contains 16 residues. CDR1 and CDR2 from the germline V gene are DFQATT and SNEGSKA (reference sequence). The CDR3 bases are TGCAGTGCTAGACTCCGGGACAGAGTAAACACCGGGGAGCTGTTTTTT. Its protein product is CSARLRDRVNTGELFF.

J is TRBJ2-3 and V is TRBV4-1; D perhaps matches TRBD2 (7 bases). The V gene lost 0 bases and the J gene lost 0 bases, with 13 bases spanning the gap. The germline gives CDR1 MGHRA, CDR2 YSYEKL. This CDR3 comprises 17 residues. The CDR3 here is CASSQDRGAASTDTQYF. Written as DNA, the CDR3 is TGCGCCAGCAGCCAAGACCGGGGGGCAGCTAGCACAGATACGCAGTATTTT.